This T cell receptor (beta chain) was sequenced in a study of blood T cell repertoires in COVID-19. Germline loops: CDR1 LNHNV, CDR2 YYDKDF (reference sequence). This CDR3 comprises 15 residues. Between the trimmed V and J ends, which lost 0 bases and 5 bases, there was a span of 10 bases. Generated by immunoSEQ multiplex PCR, the TCRdb table keeps only in-frame clones and is missing some. Of 150,000 or so clones listed, roughly 78% are singletons. What was sequenced was peripheral blood. This chain joins TRBV15 and TRBJ2-2; D call uncertain. The TCR sequence derives from a man of 80 years or more with acute or convalescent COVID-19. The CDR3 nucleotides are TGTGCCACCAGCAGAGATCGAACGGTTACCGGGGAGCTGTTTTTT. Translation gives CATSRDRTVTGELFF.